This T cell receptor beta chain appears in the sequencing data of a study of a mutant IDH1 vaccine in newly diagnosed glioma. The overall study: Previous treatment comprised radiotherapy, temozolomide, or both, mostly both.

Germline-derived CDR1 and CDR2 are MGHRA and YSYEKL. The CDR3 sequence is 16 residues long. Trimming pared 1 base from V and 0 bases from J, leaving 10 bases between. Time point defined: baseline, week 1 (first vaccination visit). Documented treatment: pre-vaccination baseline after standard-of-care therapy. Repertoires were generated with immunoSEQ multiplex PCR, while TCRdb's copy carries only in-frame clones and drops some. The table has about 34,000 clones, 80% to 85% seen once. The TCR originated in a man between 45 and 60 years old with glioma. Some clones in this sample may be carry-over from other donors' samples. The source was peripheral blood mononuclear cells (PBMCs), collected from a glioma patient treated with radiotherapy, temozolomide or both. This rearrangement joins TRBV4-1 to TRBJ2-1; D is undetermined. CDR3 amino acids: CASSQVDLISYNEQFF. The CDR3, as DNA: TGCGCCAGCAGCCAAGTAGATCTGATCTCCTACAATGAGCAGTTCTTC.